This TCR beta chain derives from a study of sequential checkpoint blockade in melanoma. Study-level information: Twenty-two patients had tumor biopsies before treatment and at week 13.

The assay was immunoSEQ multiplex PCR, and TCRdb's table has in-frame clones only and misses some. The data contain roughly 21,000 clones, around 30% of them singletons. Documented treatment: randomized to nivolumab then ipilimumab (arm A) or the reverse (arm B). J gave up 0 bases and V 7 bases, and 2 bases lay outside the gene matches. Germline-derived CDR1 and CDR2 are SGHRS and YFSETQ. This CDR3 has 14 amino acids. The sequence came from a human donor with melanoma. The sample here was tumor tissue (inferred from file names), taken from a patient given nivolumab and ipilimumab in sequence. The chain employs TRBV5-1 and TRBJ2-5, with TRBD2 identical over 11 bases. CDR3 in DNA: TGCGCCAGCCAGACTAGCGGGAACCAAGAGACCCAGTACTTC. It encodes CASQTSGNQETQYF.